Below are 29 T cell receptor beta chains sequenced from a single sample in a study of molecular identifiers for immune sequencing clone quantification. TCRdb recomputed calls from the PCR reads with MiXCR, one row per CDR3 protein. This sample has approximately 40,000 distinct CDR3 sequences, with roughly 20% found just once. Specimen: naive CD8+ T cells from blood, with Jurkat cell RNA spiked in. Subset here: FACS-sorted CD8+CD4-CCR7+CD45RA+ naive T cells. These TCRs come from a human donor in good health. Some libraries in this study had Jurkat cell RNA spiked in.

The chain recombines TRBV14 with TRBJ2-7; TRBD2 aligns across 7 bases. Germline lookup yields CDR1 SGHDN and CDR2 FVKESK. The CDR3 runs to 18 residues. V trimming: 5 bases; J trimming: 1 base; junction bases outside the gene matches: 17. The CDR3 here is CASSGGPSGWRKSYEQYF. The CDR3 DNA follows: TGTGCCAGCAGCGGCGGCCCTAGCGGCTGGAGAAAGTCCTACGAGCAGTACTTC.

The CDR3 sequence: CASSLKGRTYEQYF. CDR3 in DNA: TGTGCCAGCAGTTTGAAGGGCAGGACCTACGAGCAGTACTTC. The V and J genes are TRBV27 and TRBJ2-7; D gene unclear. Germline V gene sequence: CDR1 MNHEY, CDR2 SMNVEV (reference sequence). CDR3 length equals 14 residues. V shed 3 bases and J shed 2 bases, with 11 bases lying between them.

This clonotype was counted ten times or more. The chain is built from TRBV20-1 and TRBJ2-1; D gene uncertain. CDR3 length: 13 amino acids. The V end lost 3 bases, the J end lost 0 bases, and 6 bases lay between the germline ends. Germline V gene data show CDR1 as DFQATT and CDR2 as SNEGSKA (reference sequence). CDR3 residues: CSASGISYNEQFF. The CDR3 DNA follows: TGCAGTGCTAGCGGAATCTCCTACAATGAGCAGTTCTTC.

This chain links TRBV28 with TRBJ2-2; D is unresolved. Per the germline V gene, CDR1 is MDHEN and CDR2 is SYDVKM. Trimming shortened V by 1 base and J by 6 bases, and 6 bases separated the two germline ends. The CDR3 has 13 amino acids. This chain's CDR3 is CASSLSGSGELFF. CDR3 in DNA: TGTGCCAGCAGTTTATCCGGGTCCGGGGAGCTGTTTTTT.

The chain uses TRBV6-6 and TRBJ2-7, with unresolved D. Germline CDR1 and CDR2: MNHNY and SVGAGI (reference sequence). Trimming pared 7 bases from V and 0 bases from J, leaving 10 bases between. This CDR3 contains 13 residues. CDR3 nucleotides: TGTGCCAGCACGGGCGGTAGCTCCTACGAGCAGTACTTC. It is translated as CASTGGSSYEQYF.

At least ten counts were recorded for this clonotype. V and J are TRBV28 and TRBJ2-1; no clear D gene. CDR1 is MDHEN, CDR2 SYDVKM, per germline. The CDR3 loop spans 13 amino acids. The ends were cut back, 7 bases at V and 7 bases at J, with 14 bases in the middle. The CDR3 loop reads CASILSGLNEQFF. The DNA for the CDR3 is TGTGCCAGCATCTTGAGTGGTCTTAATGAGCAGTTCTTC.

Remarks on this clonotype: A junction end diverges from the germline sequence, so it may reflect a read error. V gene TRBV7-9 combines with J gene TRBJ2-7, with no clear D. Germline values: CDR1 SEHNR, CDR2 FQNEAQ (reference sequence). The length of the CDR3 is 14 residues. CDR3 DNA sequence: TGTGTCAGCAGCTCAGCAAAGGCTGCCTACGAGCAGTACTTC. Translating gives CVSSSAKAAYEQYF.

CDR3 region: CASSIEAGTAYGYTF. CDR3 DNA sequence: TGTGCCAGTAGTATAGAAGCCGGGACAGCCTATGGCTACACCTTC. The chain is built from TRBV19 and TRBJ1-2; TRBD1 matches at 7 bases. CDR3 size: 15 residues. With V trimmed by 0 bases and J by 4 bases, 5 bases remained unmatched. Germline values: CDR1 LNHDA, CDR2 SQIVND (reference sequence). Based on the CDR3 plus reference TRBV19 and TRBJ1-2, the full variable domain is DGGITQSPKYLFRKEGQNVTLSCEQNLNHDAMYWYRQDPGQGLRLIYYSQIVNDFQKGDIAEGYSVSREKKESFPLTVTSAQKNPTAFYLCASSIEAGTAYGYTFGSGTRLTVV.

The chain combines TRBV7-2 with TRBJ2-7, with D perhaps TRBD2 (5 bases). The CDR3 extends over 13 amino acids. Germline CDR1 and CDR2: SGHTA and FQGNSA. With 2 bases removed from V and 7 bases from J, the gap between germline ends came to 12 bases. CDR3 region: CASSLITTGEQYV. CDR3 DNA sequence: TGTGCCAGCAGCTTAATTACTACGGGGGAGCAGTACGTC.

This clonotype occurred many times. The chain combines TRBV14 with TRBJ2-3, with a possible D match to TRBD2 (6 bases). Deletions cut 3 bases from V and 4 bases from J, with 17 bases between. This CDR3 has 16 residues. Per the germline V gene, CDR1 is SGHDN and CDR2 is FVKESK. Here the CDR3 reads CASSHLGGAGADTQYF. CDR3 DNA: TGTGCCAGCAGCCACCTCGGGGGAGCGGGCGCAGATACGCAGTATTTT.

About this clonotype itself: This may arise from a read error, as a much more abundant clone is one base away. The genes are TRBV29-1 and TRBJ2-7; 10 nucleotides line up with TRBD1. V shed 7 bases, J shed 1 base, and the junction held 4 bases outside the gene matches. The CDR3 is 13 amino acids. CDR1 is SQVTM, CDR2 ANQGSEA, per germline. The CDR3 loop reads CSATGGGSYEQYF. DNA for the CDR3: TGCAGCGCGACAGGGGGCGGGTCCTACGAGCAGTACTTC.

This clonotype was observed at least ten times. The rearrangement links TRBV2 to TRBJ2-7, with TRBD2 identical over 8 bases. This CDR3 has 12 amino acids. V lost 7 bases and J lost 4; bases outside the gene matches: 3. In germline, CDR1 is SNHLY, CDR2 FYNNEI. CDR3 in DNA: TGTGCCAGCATGCGGGAGGAATACGAGCAGTACTTC. Amino acids: CASMREEYEQYF.

The rearrangement joins TRBV4-2 to TRBJ2-7, with D tentatively TRBD1 (7 bases). This CDR3 region has 18 residues. The germline V gene encodes CDR1 LGHNA and CDR2 YNFKEQ. Deletions cut 2 bases from V and 4 bases from J, with 24 bases between. The chain's CDR3 is CASSQPLKEGAQMYEQYF. The CDR3 DNA is TGTGCCAGCAGCCAACCCCTCAAGGAGGGGGCACAGATGTACGAGCAGTACTTC.

The chain carries TRBV19 and TRBJ2-7, with TRBD1 matching over 9 bases. Germline CDR1 is LNHDA and CDR2 is SQIVND (reference sequence). With V trimmed by 5 bases and J by 3 bases, 2 bases remained unmatched. This CDR3 has 13 residues. The DNA of the CDR3 is TGTGCCAGTAGTGCGGGACAGGGCTACGAGCAGTACTTC. Translated, it gives CASSAGQGYEQYF.

J is TRBJ2-1 and V is TRBV7-9, with D possibly being TRBD2 (5 bases). V lost 5 bases, J lost 8 bases, and 13 bases lay in between. CDR3 length equals 13 residues. CDR1 is SEHNR and CDR2 is FQNEAQ in the germline V gene (reference sequence). The CDR3 spells CASSEAGFHEQFF. In DNA, the CDR3 is TGTGCCAGCAGCGAGGCGGGTTTCCATGAGCAGTTCTTC.

This clonotype was counted only a few times. The V and J genes are TRBV27 and TRBJ1-5; D gene uncertain. Trimming removed 6 bases from V and 3 bases from J, with 12 bases in between. The CDR3 is 14 residues long. The germline V gene has CDR1 MNHEY and CDR2 SMNVEV (reference sequence). CDR3 loop: CASSLGPFNQPQHF. The CDR3, as DNA: TGTGCCAGCAGCCTCGGCCCTTTCAATCAGCCCCAGCATTTT.

The chain is built from TRBV4-2 and TRBJ2-7; 7 positions agree with TRBD1. J gave up 5 bases and V 3 bases, and 7 bases lay outside the gene matches. CDR1 is LGHNA, CDR2 YNFKEQ, per germline. CDR3 length: 14 residues. CDR3 DNA sequence: TGTGCCAGCAGCCAGGAGACAGGGATCAACGAGCAGTACTTC. Translating it yields CASSQETGINEQYF.

The chain combines TRBV4-3 with TRBJ1-5; D ambiguous. The CDR3 contains 13 residues. The germline gives CDR1 LGHNA, CDR2 YSLEER. Trimming left V 4 bases short and J 6 bases short, with 10 bases between. Here the CDR3 reads CASSRSEGQPQHF. Here the CDR3 DNA reads TGCGCCAGCAGCCGAAGTGAGGGTCAGCCCCAGCATTTT.

This clonotype was seen a handful of times. The chain combines TRBV7-9 with TRBJ2-7; perhaps TRBD2 as D (5 bases). This CDR3 is built from 12 residues. From germline, CDR1 is SEHNR and CDR2 FQNEAQ (reference sequence). V lost 4 bases to trimming and J lost 5 bases, with 9 bases between them. CDR3 coding DNA: TGTGCCAGCAGCTCCCGGGGAGACGAGCAGTACTTC. Amino acid sequence: CASSSRGDEQYF.

This clonotype was seen ten or more times. The chain employs TRBV15 and TRBJ2-1; no clear D gene. The CDR3 extends over 17 amino acids. The V gene lost 4 bases and the J gene lost 7 bases, with 23 bases spanning the gap. The germline V gene has CDR1 LNHNV and CDR2 YYDKDF (reference sequence). The CDR3 bases are TGTGCCACCAGCACCCCCGCTGGTCTATACTTCCCGAATGAGCAGTTCTTC. It yields the protein CATSTPAGLYFPNEQFF.

In regard to this clonotype: This clone may be a read error of a much larger clone one base away. The chain carries TRBV28 and TRBJ2-5; TRBD1 might be the D (7 bases). The germline V gene encodes CDR1 MDHEN and CDR2 SYDVKM. The V and J ends lost 7 bases and 5 bases respectively, with 17 bases between them. The CDR3 loop spans 14 amino acids. This CDR3 reads CASNKAGGLETQYF. The CDR3 DNA reads TGTGCCAGCAACAAGGCAGGGGGGTTGGAGACCCAGTACTTC.

This clonotype was observed a handful of times. The chain employs TRBV28 and TRBJ2-3; possible D gene TRBD2, 6 bases. The germline V gene has CDR1 MDHEN and CDR2 SYDVKM. The CDR3 contains 16 residues. V lost 6 bases, J lost 0 bases, and 16 bases lay in between. The CDR3 region is CASSSPGLSSTDTQYF. The CDR3 nucleotides read TGTGCCAGCAGCTCCCCGGGACTTTCTAGCACAGATACGCAGTATTTT.

This clonotype was detected many times. The J gene is TRBJ2-7, the V gene TRBV9, with TRBD2 matching over 7 bases. The germline CDR1 and CDR2 sequences are SGDLS and YYNGEE. The junction had 3 bases not matched to a gene; V was cut back by 0 bases and J by 6 bases. CDR3 length: 13 amino acids. As DNA, the CDR3 is TGTGCCAGCAGCGTAGCTACTAGCGTCGAGCAGTACTTC. The encoded protein is CASSVATSVEQYF.

This clonotype was detected ten times or more. The chain has TRBV13 and TRBJ2-7, with a tentative D call TRBD2 (6 bases). Germline values: CDR1 PRHDT, CDR2 FYEKMQ (reference sequence). With 3 bases removed from V and 2 bases from J, the gap between germline ends came to 20 bases. This CDR3 spans 17 amino acids. CDR3 DNA: TGTGCCAGCAGCTTGGAACTTAGCGGACCTACGACCTACGAGCAGTACTTC. Its translation is CASSLELSGPTTYEQYF. The whole variable domain, remainder taken from reference TRBV13 and TRBJ2-7, is AAGVIQSPRHLIKEKRETATLKCYPIPRHDTVYWYQQGPGQDPQFLISFYEKMQSDKGSIPDRFSAQQFSDYHSELNMSSLELGDSALYFCASSLELSGPTTYEQYFGPGTRLTVT.

This clonotype was recorded many times. CDR3 sequence reads: CASSLAGTGNTIYF. The CDR3 DNA reads TGTGCCAGCAGCCTGGCAGGGACTGGAAACACCATATATTTT. This chain connects TRBV7-2 to TRBJ1-3; a possible D gene is TRBD1 (5 bases). Trimming pared 5 bases from V and 2 bases from J, leaving 10 bases between. CDR3 length: 14 residues. Germline-derived CDR1 and CDR2 are SGHTA and FQGNSA. The whole variable domain, remainder taken from reference TRBV7-2 and TRBJ1-3, is GAGVSQSPSNKVTEKGKDVELRCDPISGHTALYWYRQSLGQGLEFLIYFQGNSAPDKSGLPSDRFSAERTGGSVSTLTIQRTQQEDSAVYLCASSLAGTGNTIYFGEGSWLTVV.

As for this clonotype: Since a much larger clone is just one base distant, this may be a read error. The genes are TRBV9 and TRBJ1-1, with D perhaps matching TRBD1 (5 bases). Germline assignment: CDR1 SGDLS and CDR2 YYNGEE. The CDR3 has 11 amino acids. CDR3 in DNA: TGTGCCGGCAGCGACGGGGGTGAAGCTTTCTTT. Its translation is CAGSDGGEAFF.

Notes on this clonotype: A much more abundant neighbour one base away suggests this may be a read error. V is TRBV5-6 and J is TRBJ2-7, with D perhaps TRBD1 (6 bases). CDR1 and CDR2 (germline): SGHDT, YYEEEE. The CDR3 consists of 13 residues. The CDR3 protein is CASSTGTPYEQCF. The CDR3 nucleotides are TGTGCCAGCAGCACCGGGACACCATACGAGCAGTGCTTC.

This clonotype was counted a few times. This chain joins TRBV13 and TRBJ2-3; the match to TRBD2 covers 7 bases. Germline CDR1 and CDR2: PRHDT and FYEKMQ (reference sequence). V lost 5 bases and J lost 2; bases outside the gene matches: 4. The length of the CDR3 is 14 residues. The CDR3 bases are TGTGCCAGCAGCACCGGGGGGTTCACAGATACGCAGTATTTT. Amino acid sequence: CASSTGGFTDTQYF.

This clonotype was counted at least ten times. This chain connects TRBV12-3 or TRBV12-4 to TRBJ2-1; D gene unclear. The CDR3 spans 12 residues. Trimming took 3 bases from V and 5 from J, leaving 5 bases between them. CDR3 amino acids: CASSFPNNEQFF. As DNA, the CDR3 is TGTGCCAGCAGTTTCCCCAACAATGAGCAGTTCTTC.